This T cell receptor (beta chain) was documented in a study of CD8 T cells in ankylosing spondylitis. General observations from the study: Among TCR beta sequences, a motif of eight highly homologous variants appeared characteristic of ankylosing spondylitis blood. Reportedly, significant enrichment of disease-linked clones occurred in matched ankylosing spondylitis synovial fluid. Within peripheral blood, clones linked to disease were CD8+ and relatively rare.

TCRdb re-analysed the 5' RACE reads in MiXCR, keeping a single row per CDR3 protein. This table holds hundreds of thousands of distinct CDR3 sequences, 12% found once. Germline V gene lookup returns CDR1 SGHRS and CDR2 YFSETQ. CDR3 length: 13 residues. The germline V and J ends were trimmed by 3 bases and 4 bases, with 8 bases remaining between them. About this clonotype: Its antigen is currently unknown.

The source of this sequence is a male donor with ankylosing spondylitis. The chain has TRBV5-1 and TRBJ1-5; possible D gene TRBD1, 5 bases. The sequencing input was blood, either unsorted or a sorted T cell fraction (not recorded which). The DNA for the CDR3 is TGCGCCAGCAGCTCCGGGGCGAATCAGCCCCAGCATTTT. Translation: CASSSGANQPQHF. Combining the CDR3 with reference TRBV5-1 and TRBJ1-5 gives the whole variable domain KAGVTQTPRYLIKTRGQQVTLSCSPISGHRSVSWYQQTPGQGLQFLFEYFSETQRNKGNFPGRFSGRQFSNSRSEMNVSTLELGDSALYLCASSSGANQPQHFGDGTRLSIL.